Here is one T cell receptor (beta chain) with its context. V was pared by 3 bases and J by 4 bases, with 7 bases between. Germline V lookup: CDR1 DFQATT, CDR2 SNEGSKA (reference sequence). The CDR3 contains 12 residues. The sample comes from a study of regulatory T cells in long-lasting Graves disease. The time point here: newly diagnosed GD, antithyroid drugs for less than 3 months. The TCR library was made from RNA extracted from PBMCs. iRepertoire HTBI primers and Arm-PCR of CDR3 regions built TCR beta libraries. One entry per CDR3 protein, called by TCRdb with MiXCR from the multiplex PCR reads. The sample includes about 470,000 distinct CDR3 sequences, under 15% of them seen just once. These records were also assigned to another study, of T cells in Graves' hyperthyroidism and ophthalmopathy. That source notes: Diagnosis relied on clinical symptoms, serum thyroxine and TRAb, thyroid ultrasound and orbital computed tomography.

This rearrangement joins TRBV20-1 to TRBJ1-5; D gene uncertain. The sequence came from a woman aged 25 to 39 with Graves disease. The sequencing used peripheral blood mononuclear cells (PBMCs), collected at new diagnosis, from a patient treated with antithyroid drugs. In DNA form, the CDR3 reads TGCAGTGCTAGCATGAGGAATCAGCCCCAGCATTTT. Translation gives CSASMRNQPQHF.